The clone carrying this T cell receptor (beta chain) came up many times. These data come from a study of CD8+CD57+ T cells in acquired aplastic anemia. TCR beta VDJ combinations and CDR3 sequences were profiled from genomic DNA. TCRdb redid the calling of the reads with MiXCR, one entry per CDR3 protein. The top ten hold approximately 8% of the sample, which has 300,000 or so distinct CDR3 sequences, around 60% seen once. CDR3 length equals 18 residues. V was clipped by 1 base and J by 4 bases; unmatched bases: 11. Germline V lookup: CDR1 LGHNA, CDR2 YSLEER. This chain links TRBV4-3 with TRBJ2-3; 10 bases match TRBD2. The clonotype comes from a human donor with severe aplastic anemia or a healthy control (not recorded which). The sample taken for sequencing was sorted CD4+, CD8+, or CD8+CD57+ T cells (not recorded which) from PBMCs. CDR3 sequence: CASSQVVGSGGHADTQYF. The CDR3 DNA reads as TGCGCCAGCAGCCAAGTCGTCGGTAGCGGGGGGCATGCAGATACGCAGTATTTT.